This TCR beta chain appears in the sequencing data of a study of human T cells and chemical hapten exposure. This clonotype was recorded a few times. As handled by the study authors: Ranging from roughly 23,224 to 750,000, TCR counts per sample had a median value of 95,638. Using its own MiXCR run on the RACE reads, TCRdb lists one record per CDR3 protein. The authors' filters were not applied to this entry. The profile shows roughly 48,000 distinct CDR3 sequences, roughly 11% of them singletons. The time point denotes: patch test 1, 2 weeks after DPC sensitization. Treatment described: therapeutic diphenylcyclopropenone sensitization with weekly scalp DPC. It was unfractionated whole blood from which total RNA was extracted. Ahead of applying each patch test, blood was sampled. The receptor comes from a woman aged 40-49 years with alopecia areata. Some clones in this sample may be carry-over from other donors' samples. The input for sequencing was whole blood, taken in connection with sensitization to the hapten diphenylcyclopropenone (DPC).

The CDR3 DNA follows: TGTGCCAGCAGCTTAGAGACGGGGTCTCGGTTCTTC. It specifies CASSLETGSRFF. This rearrangement joins TRBV7-2 to TRBJ2-1, with TRBD2 as a possible D gene (5 bases). This CDR3 is 12 amino acids long. CDR1 is SGHTA, CDR2 FQGNSA, per germline. The ends were cut back, 1 base at V and 15 bases at J, with 13 bases in the middle.